The 32 T cell receptor beta chains reported below all come from one sample, sequenced in a study of T cell repertoires in cytomegalovirus infection. Via MiXCR, TCRdb re-called the reads, giving one row per CDR3 protein. The sample contains 750,000 to 950,000 distinct CDR3 sequences, almost 30% of which appear only once. These receptors' antigens are unknown. The source was cultured CD8+ T cells from PBMCs, collected from culture after CMV antigen stimulation. These receptors all stem from a human donor in good health (CMV status not recorded). Some clones in this sample may be carry-over from other donors' samples.

The chain has TRBV27 and TRBJ1-5; 7 nucleotides align to TRBD1. CDR3 length: 14 amino acids. Looked up from germline, CDR1 is MNHEY and CDR2 is SMNVEV (reference sequence). The V gene end was trimmed by 5 bases and the J gene end by 7 bases; junction bases not matched to a gene: 8. CDR3 nucleotides: TGTGCCAGCAGTCGAAACAGGGGAGGACAGCCCCAGCATTTT. Translating it yields CASSRNRGGQPQHF.

The chain carries TRBV11-2 and TRBJ2-5, with D maybe TRBD1 (5 bases). Trimming took 1 base from V and 5 from J, leaving 14 bases between them. The CDR3 sequence is 15 residues long. Germline values: CDR1 SGHAT, CDR2 FQNNGV. CDR3 amino acids: CASSLGGRTEETQYF. The CDR3 DNA reads as TGTGCCAGCAGCTTAGGGGGCAGGACGGAGGAGACCCAGTACTTC.

This clonotype was recorded at least ten times. The chain couples TRBV7-6 to TRBJ2-1; TRBD2 matches 13 bases. This CDR3 has 13 residues. Germline lookup yields CDR1 SGHVS and CDR2 FNYEAQ. J lost 8 bases, V lost 5 bases, and 0 bases had no gene match. The CDR3 spells CASSGLAGDEQFF. As DNA, the CDR3 is TGTGCCAGCAGCGGACTAGCGGGGGATGAGCAGTTCTTC.

This clonotype was seen a handful of times. V usage is TRBV7-3 and J usage is TRBJ2-3, with 9 bases fitting TRBD2. The length of the CDR3 is 16 residues. V gave up 5 bases and J gave up 5 bases; unmatched junction bases: 11. Per the germline V gene, CDR1 is SGHTA and CDR2 is FQGTGA. The chain's CDR3 is CASSPEGRGGEDTQYF. The CDR3 region has the DNA TGTGCCAGCAGCCCAGAGGGGCGGGGGGGTGAAGATACGCAGTATTTT. The whole variable domain, filled in from reference TRBV7-3 and TRBJ2-3, reads GAGVSQTPSNKVTEKGKYVELRCDPISGHTALYWYRQSLGQGPEFLIYFQGTGAADDSGLPNDRFFAVRPEGSVSTLKIQRTERGDSAVYLCASSPEGRGGEDTQYFGPGTRLTVL.

The chain couples TRBV27 to TRBJ2-1; D is possibly TRBD1 (6 bases). CDR1 MNHEY and CDR2 SMNVEV come from the germline V gene (reference sequence). Trimming took off 6 bases at V and 7 bases at J, with 22 bases between the two ends. CDR3 size: 16 residues. CDR3 loop: CASSRSRDILSNEQFF. DNA for the CDR3: TGTGCCAGCAGCAGAAGTAGGGACATTTTAAGTAATGAGCAGTTCTTC.

This clonotype was observed a few times. The gene calls are TRBV27 and TRBJ2-5; D is ambiguous. The CDR3 has 13 residues. Trimming took off 6 bases at V and 2 bases at J, with 10 bases between the two ends. Germline CDR1 reads MNHEY; CDR2 reads SMNVEV (reference sequence). The CDR3 coding sequence is TGTGCCAGCAGCCTCCTGGGGCAAGAGACCCAGTACTTC. It codes for CASSLLGQETQYF.

This clonotype was detected a few times. The genes are TRBV14 and TRBJ1-2, with 8 bases matching TRBD1. V lost 1 base, J lost 8 bases, and 9 bases stayed unmatched. This CDR3 comprises 15 residues. The germline CDR1 and CDR2 sequences are SGHDN and FVKESK. The CDR3 DNA follows: TGTGCCAGCAGCCAAGTCATGGACAGGGTGGGCGGCTACACCTTC. Translating gives CASSQVMDRVGGYTF.

This clonotype was detected a few times. The chain links TRBV7-9 to TRBJ1-1; tentative D call: TRBD1 (5 bases). The V gene's germline CDR1 is SEHNR and CDR2 FQNEAQ (reference sequence). Deletions cut 6 bases from V and 4 bases from J, with 12 bases between. The CDR3 is 13 amino acids. CDR3 DNA: TGTGCCAGCAGGATAGGGGTAGGCACTGAAGCTTTCTTT. Amino acid sequence: CASRIGVGTEAFF.

This clonotype was observed many times. This rearrangement joins TRBV7-2 to TRBJ2-7, with TRBD2 matching 7 bases. Germline CDR1 reads SGHTA; CDR2 reads FQGNSA. The junction had 1 base not matched to a gene; V was cut back by 0 bases and J by 2 bases. This CDR3 is built from 14 residues. The CDR3 spells CASSLAGGTYEQYV. The CDR3 DNA follows: TGTGCCAGCAGCTTAGCGGGGGGGACCTACGAGCAGTACGTC.

The chain is built from TRBV27 and TRBJ2-3; 12 positions agree with TRBD2. The CDR3 has 17 amino acids. The junction had 8 bases not matched to a gene; V was cut back by 1 base and J by 6 bases. Germline V gene lookup returns CDR1 MNHEY and CDR2 SMNVEV (reference sequence). The CDR3: CASSLLRTSGVRDTQYF. DNA of the CDR3: TGTGCCAGCAGTTTATTAAGGACTAGCGGGGTACGGGATACGCAGTATTTT.

This clonotype was recorded many times. V usage is TRBV7-8 and J usage is TRBJ2-1, with 11 bases that match TRBD2. Unmatched junction bases numbered 11, after V lost 5 bases and J lost 8 bases. In germline, CDR1 is SGHVS, CDR2 FQNEAQ. This CDR3 is built from 16 residues. CDR3 sequence: CASSPSGGLSLYEQFF. In nucleotides, the CDR3 is TGTGCCAGCAGCCCTAGCGGGGGGCTATCACTCTATGAGCAGTTCTTC.

V gene TRBV19 combines with J gene TRBJ1-5, with 7 nucleotides matching TRBD1. The CDR3 runs 14 residues. CDR1 is LNHDA, CDR2 SQIVND, per germline (reference sequence). V gave up 7 bases and J gave up 4 bases; unmatched junction bases: 7. CDR3 DNA sequence: TGTGCCAGTACCGATAGGGGGCGAAATCAGCCCCAGCATTTT. Translation: CASTDRGRNQPQHF.

This clonotype was picked up many times. V gene TRBV12-5 combines with J gene TRBJ1-1; D might be TRBD1 (5 bases). The CDR3 is 15 residues long. V lost 5 bases and J lost 4, with 17 bases in between. Germline values: CDR1 LGHNT, CDR2 FRNRAP. CDR3 protein: CASGNSGRLSTEAFF. For the CDR3, the DNA is TGTGCTAGTGGTAACTCGGGGCGCTTGTCCACTGAAGCTTTCTTT.

At least ten counts were recorded for this clonotype. This chain links TRBV13 with TRBJ1-2; D is undetermined. The V and J ends lost 0 bases and 3 bases respectively, with 11 bases between them. The CDR3 loop spans 15 amino acids. Germline V lookup: CDR1 PRHDT, CDR2 FYEKMQ (reference sequence). CDR3 bases: TGTGCCAGCAGCTTAGGCGGACGGCCTGACTATGGCTACACCTTC. Its protein product is CASSLGGRPDYGYTF. The whole variable domain, filled in from reference TRBV13 and TRBJ1-2, reads AAGVIQSPRHLIKEKRETATLKCYPIPRHDTVYWYQQGPGQDPQFLISFYEKMQSDKGSIPDRFSAQQFSDYHSELNMSSLELGDSALYFCASSLGGRPDYGYTFGSGTRLTVV.

This clonotype showed up just a few times. This chain connects TRBV7-6 to TRBJ2-1, with 7 bases lining up with TRBD1. The CDR3 covers 15 residues. CDR1 SGHVS and CDR2 FNYEAQ come from the germline V gene. J was trimmed by 3 bases and V by 2 bases; bases with no gene match: 4. CDR3 region: CASSLIWDSYNEQFF. The CDR3 nucleotides read TGTGCCAGCAGCTTAATATGGGACAGCTACAATGAGCAGTTCTTC.

This clonotype was found once. V is TRBV4-2 and J is TRBJ1-1; no definite D call. V was trimmed by 7 bases and J by 1 base, leaving 19 bases between them. The CDR3 contains 16 residues. The germline gives CDR1 LGHNA, CDR2 YNFKEQ. Here the CDR3 DNA reads TGTGCCAGCACCACTCTACCGCAGACGGGGAACACTGAAGCTTTCTTT. Its translation: CASTTLPQTGNTEAFF.

This clonotype has ten or more counts. This chain joins TRBV12-3 or TRBV12-4 and TRBJ2-2; possibly TRBD1 for D (6 bases). The CDR3 consists of 18 residues. The germline V and J ends were trimmed by 5 bases and 2 bases, with 21 bases remaining between them. The chain's CDR3 is CASSPSIRGMGNTGELFF. The CDR3 nucleotides are TGTGCCAGCAGTCCTTCAATCAGGGGTATGGGAAACACCGGGGAGCTGTTTTTT.

This clonotype is a singleton in its sample. CDR3 loop: CASSLLGEDEQYV. The CDR3 DNA follows: TGTGCCAGCAGTTTGCTGGGAGAGGACGAGCAGTACGTC. V and J are TRBV28 and TRBJ2-7; TRBD2 is a possible D gene (5 bases). Germline CDR1 is MDHEN and CDR2 is SYDVKM. The CDR3 covers 13 residues. With 3 bases removed from V and 5 bases from J, the gap between germline ends came to 11 bases.

This clonotype has only a few counts. The J gene is TRBJ1-1, the V gene TRBV12-3 or TRBV12-4; 10 positions match TRBD1. With V trimmed by 7 bases and J by 4 bases, 6 bases remained unmatched. The length of the CDR3 is 14 residues. As DNA, the CDR3 is TGTGCCAGCACCCAGGACAGGGGGAGCACTGAAGCTTTCTTT. Its translation is CASTQDRGSTEAFF.

The sample holds a few counts of this clonotype. As DNA, the CDR3 is TGTGCCACCAGTGATTTGATCAGTAACAATGAGCAGTTCTTC. It specifies CATSDLISNNEQFF. The V and J genes are TRBV24-1 and TRBJ2-1; D ambiguous. The V gene lost 0 bases and the J gene lost 5 bases, with 7 bases spanning the gap. From germline, CDR1 is KGHDR and CDR2 SFDVKD. The CDR3 contains 14 residues.

The rearrangement uses TRBV11-1 and TRBJ2-1; perhaps TRBD2 as D (7 bases). Germline CDR1 is SGHAT and CDR2 is FQDESV (reference sequence). The CDR3 length is 15 residues. The germline V and J ends were trimmed by 7 bases and 7 bases, with 20 bases remaining between them. CDR3 sequence reads: CASTAGVGGPNEQFF. The DNA of the CDR3 is TGTGCCAGCACCGCGGGGGTAGGGGGGCCTAATGAGCAGTTCTTC.

This clonotype was recorded at least ten times. This chain links TRBV12-3 or TRBV12-4 with TRBJ2-1; D might be TRBD1 (6 bases). V was cut by 3 bases and J by 0 bases, with 18 bases left in between. CDR3 size: 18 residues. CDR3 nucleotides: TGTGCCAGCAGTTTTCTGTCCCCGGGACACCTCTCCTACAATGAGCAGTTCTTC. As protein: CASSFLSPGHLSYNEQFF.

This clonotype showed up just once. V usage is TRBV23-1 and J usage is TRBJ1-6, with D unclear. Being an ORF, TRBV23-1 has a function that is uncertain. Trimming stripped 0 bases from V and 11 bases from J, with 11 bases between. The CDR3 loop spans 14 amino acids. CDR3 DNA sequence: TGCGCCAGCAGTCAATCGGGAGTGAGGACACCCCTCCACTTT. Amino acids: CASSQSGVRTPLHF.

The sample holds a few counts of this clonotype. The chain couples TRBV7-9 to TRBJ2-7; a possible D gene is TRBD2 (5 bases). Germline V CDR1 and CDR2: SEHNR, FQNEAQ (reference sequence). The ends were cut back, 4 bases at V and 6 bases at J, with 13 bases in the middle. CDR3 length equals 13 residues. The CDR3 DNA follows: TGTGCCAGCAGCTCAAGAGGGTTGGTCGAGCAGTACTTC. Translating it yields CASSSRGLVEQYF.

The gene calls are TRBV19 and TRBJ1-1; D may be TRBD1 (5 bases). V gave up 3 bases and J gave up 8 bases, with 13 bases separating them. Germline assignment: CDR1 LNHDA and CDR2 SQIVND (reference sequence). The CDR3 is 13 residues long. CDR3 sequence: CASSIGASTEAFF. CDR3 DNA: TGTGCCAGTAGTATTGGGGCAAGCACCGAAGCTTTCTTT.

This clonotype has a count of ten or more. This rearrangement joins TRBV7-2 to TRBJ2-7; D is undetermined. Germline V gene lookup returns CDR1 SGHTA and CDR2 FQGNSA. The CDR3 has 12 residues. The V and J ends lost 1 base and 3 bases respectively, with 4 bases between them. In DNA form, the CDR3 reads TGTGCCAGCAGCTTAGTCGTCTACGAGCAGTACTTC. Translating gives CASSLVVYEQYF.

Details on this clonotype: A much more abundant neighbour one base away suggests this may be a read error. V and J are TRBV7-2 and TRBJ1-1; 11 bases agree with TRBD1. From germline, CDR1 is SGHTA and CDR2 FQGNSA. This CDR3 has 14 residues. DNA of the CDR3: TGTGCCGGCAGCTTGGACAGGGGGCGAACTGAAGCTTTCTTT. This sequence encodes CAGSLDRGRTEAFF. The variable domain in full, completed from reference TRBV7-2 and TRBJ1-1, reads GAGVSQSPSNKVTEKGKDVELRCDPISGHTALYWYRQSLGQGLEFLIYFQGNSAPDKSGLPSDRFSAERTGGSVSTLTIQRTQQEDSAVYLCAGSLDRGRTEAFFGQGTRLTVV.

Ten or more counts support this clonotype. V and J are TRBV4-1 and TRBJ1-2, with 7 bases identical to TRBD1. After removal of 4 bases from V and 6 bases from J, the junction contained 8 bases not matched to a gene. This CDR3 comprises 14 residues. Germline values: CDR1 MGHRA, CDR2 YSYEKL. The CDR3 spells CASSRTRTGHGYTF. The CDR3 DNA reads as TGCGCCAGCAGCCGGACAAGGACAGGACATGGCTACACCTTC.

This clonotype was seen only a few times. V is TRBV11-1 and J is TRBJ1-1; D is undetermined. The length of the CDR3 is 13 residues. Germline V gives CDR1 SGHAT, CDR2 FQDESV (reference sequence). V lost 3 bases and J 4 bases, leaving 9 bases between the germline ends. The CDR3 nucleotides are TGTGCCAGCAGCTTGCGGGCACTCACTGAAGCTTTCTTT. It encodes CASSLRALTEAFF.

The J gene is TRBJ2-3, the V gene TRBV6-6, with D possibly matching TRBD2 (6 bases). The CDR3 runs 15 residues. V was clipped by 0 bases and J by 4 bases, with 11 bases between them. Germline values: CDR1 MNHNY, CDR2 SVGAGI (reference sequence). Here the CDR3 DNA reads TGTGCCAGCAGTTACTCCCTAGGCGGGGCAGATACGCAGTATTTT. Its translation: CASSYSLGGADTQYF.

In this sample, this clonotype turned up a few times. V usage is TRBV5-5 and J usage is TRBJ1-4; D is unresolved. Germline V gene lookup returns CDR1 SGHKS and CDR2 YYEKEE (reference sequence). This CDR3 has 16 residues. V was cut by 4 bases and J by 0 bases, with 13 bases left in between. In DNA, the CDR3 is TGTGCCAGCAGCCCTTCTCTCGGGGCAACTAATGAAAAACTGTTTTTT. Amino acids: CASSPSLGATNEKLFF.

The table lists this clonotype with a count of one. CDR3 loop: CASSPSGGLSNEQFF. In DNA, the CDR3 is TGTGCCAGCAGTCCGAGTGGGGGGTTAAGCAATGAGCAGTTCTTC. The V and J genes are TRBV7-6 and TRBJ2-1; tentative D call: TRBD2 (6 bases). Germline loops: CDR1 SGHVS, CDR2 FNYEAQ. The CDR3 spans 15 residues. The V and J ends lost 6 bases and 6 bases respectively, with 18 bases between them.